The T cell receptor (beta chain) described here comes from a study of T cell repertoires in cytomegalovirus infection. Study in general: HLA-B-restricted CMV epitopes that are well studied, plus recently identified HLA-C-restricted ones, were used by the study. Indications of both CMV infection and matching HLA type were provided by public TCR beta signatures. Broader study findings: The ex vivo response showed dominance by HLA-C-restricted CMV-specific TCR beta clonotypes. Pooled public TCR beta family frequency picked out CMV carriers with the relevant HLA.

TCRdb reprocessed the reads via MiXCR and lists one record per CDR3 protein. The table records around 900,000 distinct CDR3 sequences, less than 35% of them present only once. This clonotype has a handful of counts. Antigen unknown. The sequence derives from a human donor in good health (CMV status not recorded). Some clones in this sample may be carry-over from other donors' samples. The sample was cultured CD8+ T cells from PBMCs, taken from culture after CMV antigen stimulation.

Here the CDR3 reads CASSLYGGGDLQETQYF. The CDR3 nucleotides are TGTGCCAGCAGCTTGTATGGCGGGGGGGATTTACAAGAGACCCAGTACTTC. The chain joins TRBV5-5 to TRBJ2-5; TRBD2 matches at 9 bases. The CDR3 runs to 17 residues. The germline gives CDR1 SGHKS, CDR2 YYEKEE (reference sequence). The V segment lost 1 base and the J segment 2 bases; nucleotides outside the gene matches: 9.